This T cell receptor (beta chain) is from a study of blood T cell repertoires in COVID-19. In the study overall: Sites in the United States, Italy and Spain provided acute and convalescent COVID-19 samples.

Original handling: Reference gene primer amplification yielded estimated nucleated cell counts. Measured with immunoSEQ multiplex PCR; TCRdb has only the in-frame clones, and not every one. Clone size and V and J calls were adopted from that table, with D and trimming inferred from the DNA. The sample contains more than 80,000 clones, 86% of which appear only once. After removal of 0 bases from V and 0 bases from J, the junction contained 3 bases not matched to a gene. Per germline, CDR1 SGHRS and CDR2 YFSETQ. CDR3 length equals 15 residues. This receptor was obtained from a man older than 75 with acute or convalescent COVID-19. Input material: peripheral blood. The genes are TRBV5-1 and TRBJ2-7; 7 bases map to TRBD1. The DNA of the CDR3 is TGCGCCAGCAGCTTGGAGACAGGGAGCTCCTACGAGCAGTACTTC. Translated, it gives CASSLETGSSYEQYF.